The table lists the clone carrying this T cell receptor (beta chain) with a few counts. Its matching antigen is unknown. Profiling relied on immunoSEQ multiplex PCR, and the TCRdb table lists in-frame clones only, not all of them. Among more than 60,000 clones listed, about 73% were seen once. This specimen belongs to a study of a mutant IDH1 vaccine in newly diagnosed glioma. The time point was: week 35, safety follow-up. All doses held 300 ug of mutant IDH1 20-mer peptide, with topical imiquimod. The V and J ends lost 2 bases and 4 bases respectively, with 8 bases between them. The CDR3 contains 13 residues. The germline gives CDR1 MNHEY, CDR2 SMNVEV (reference sequence).

The rearrangement joins TRBV27 to TRBJ1-1; no definite D call. This specimen was PBMCs, taken from a glioma patient whose treatment included an IDH1 peptide vaccine. The origin of this receptor is a man over 45 with glioma. DNA of the CDR3: TGTGCCAGCAGTTTACAAGGACGCACTGAAGCTTTCTTT. Its protein is CASSLQGRTEAFF.